This T cell receptor (beta chain) was found in a study of blood T cell repertoires in COVID-19. The wider study: Researchers got acute and convalescent COVID-19 samples from the United States, Italy and Spain. In each case, the material was cDNA or gDNA derived from T cells, B-cell-depleted T cells, or PBMCs.

Trimming cost V 6 bases and J 8 bases; bases outside gene matches: 11. The CDR3 length is 15 residues. From germline, CDR1 is MNHEY and CDR2 SMNVEV (reference sequence). Source study methods: From reference gene primer amplification, estimates of nucleated cell counts were derived. The table came from immunoSEQ multiplex PCR; TCRdb's copy has only in-frame clones and leaves some out. D and trimming come from the DNA, and the V and J calls and clone size come from that table. The sample records approximately 340,000 clones, roughly 87% being singletons. The material sequenced was peripheral blood. V gene TRBV27 combines with J gene TRBJ1-4; 8 bases map to TRBD1. The sequence was obtained from a man aged 30 to 45 with COVID-19, enrolled during active disease. The CDR3 DNA reads as TGTGCCAGCAGCGGTACAGGACAGGGCGGAGAAAAACTGTTTTTT. Amino acids: CASSGTGQGGEKLFF.